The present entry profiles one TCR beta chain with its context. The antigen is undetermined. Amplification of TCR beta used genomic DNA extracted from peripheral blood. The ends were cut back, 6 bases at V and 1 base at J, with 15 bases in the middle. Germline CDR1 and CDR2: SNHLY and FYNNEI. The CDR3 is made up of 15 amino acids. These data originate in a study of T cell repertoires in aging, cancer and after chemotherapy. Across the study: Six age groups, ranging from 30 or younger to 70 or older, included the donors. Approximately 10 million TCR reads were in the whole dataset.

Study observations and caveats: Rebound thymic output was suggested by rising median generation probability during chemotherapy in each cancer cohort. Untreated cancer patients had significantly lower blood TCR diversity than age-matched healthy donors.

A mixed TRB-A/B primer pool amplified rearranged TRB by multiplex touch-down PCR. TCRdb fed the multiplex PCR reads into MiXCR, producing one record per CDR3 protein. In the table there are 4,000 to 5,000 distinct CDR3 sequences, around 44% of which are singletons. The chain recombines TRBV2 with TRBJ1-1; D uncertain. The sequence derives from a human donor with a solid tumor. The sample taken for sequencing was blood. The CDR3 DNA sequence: TGTGCCAGCAGACCCAACCCTGCGGGGAACACTGAAGCTTTCTTT. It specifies CASRPNPAGNTEAFF.